Sequencing of this T cell receptor (beta chain) was carried out in a study of a mutant IDH1 vaccine in newly diagnosed glioma. General study results and limits: Detectable vaccine-induced immune responses arose in about 92% of patients.

This clone was counted once. Its antigen is unknown. Compared with germline, one end of the junction differs, possibly owing to a read error. Clones were read by immunoSEQ multiplex PCR, and TCRdb kept only the in-frame ones, dropping some. Of 65,000 to 70,000 clones in the sample, around 83% were seen once. The CDR3 has 11 residues. Germline V gives CDR1 ENHRY, CDR2 SYGVKD. Described time point: baseline, week 1 (first vaccination visit). Treatment of the sample: pre-vaccination baseline after standard-of-care therapy. The chain carries TRBV10-3 and TRBJ1-2; D gene ambiguous. The input for sequencing was peripheral blood mononuclear cells (PBMCs), taken from a glioma patient treated with radiotherapy, temozolomide or both. The TCR sequence derives from a woman aged 18 to 35 with glioma. Some clones in this sample may be carry-over from other donors' samples. The CDR3 is CAISESNELAF. In DNA form, the CDR3 reads TGTGCCATCAGTGAGTCGAACGAGCTGGCCTTC.